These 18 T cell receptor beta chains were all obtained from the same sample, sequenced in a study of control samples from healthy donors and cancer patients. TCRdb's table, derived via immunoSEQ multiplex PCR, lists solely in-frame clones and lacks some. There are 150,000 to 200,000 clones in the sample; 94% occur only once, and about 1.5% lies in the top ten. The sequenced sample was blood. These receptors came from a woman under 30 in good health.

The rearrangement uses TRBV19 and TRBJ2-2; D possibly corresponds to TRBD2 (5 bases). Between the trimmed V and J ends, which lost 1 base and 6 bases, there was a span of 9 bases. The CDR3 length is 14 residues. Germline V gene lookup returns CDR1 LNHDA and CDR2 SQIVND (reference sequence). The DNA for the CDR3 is TGTGCCAGTAGTATAGGGGTCGGGGCCGGGGAGCTGTTTTTT. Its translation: CASSIGVGAGELFF.

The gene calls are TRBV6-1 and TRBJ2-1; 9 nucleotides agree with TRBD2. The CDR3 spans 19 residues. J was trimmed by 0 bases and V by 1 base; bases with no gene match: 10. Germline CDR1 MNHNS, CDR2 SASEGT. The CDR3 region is CASSEEGTSSIISYNEQFF. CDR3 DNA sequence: TGTGCCAGCAGTGAAGAAGGGACTAGCTCCATCATCTCCTACAATGAGCAGTTCTTC.

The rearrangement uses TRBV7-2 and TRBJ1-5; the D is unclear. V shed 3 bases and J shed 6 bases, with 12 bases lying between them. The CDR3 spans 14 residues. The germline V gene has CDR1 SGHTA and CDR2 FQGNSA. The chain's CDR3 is CASSFSIAGQPQHF. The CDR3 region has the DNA TGTGCCAGCAGCTTCAGTATAGCAGGTCAGCCCCAGCATTTT.

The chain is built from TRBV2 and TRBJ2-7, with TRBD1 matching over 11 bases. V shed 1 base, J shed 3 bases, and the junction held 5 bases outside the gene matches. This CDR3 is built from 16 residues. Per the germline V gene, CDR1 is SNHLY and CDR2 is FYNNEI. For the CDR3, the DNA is TGTGCCAGCAGTGAAGGGGACAGGGGGTACTTCTACGAGCAGTACTTC. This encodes CASSEGDRGYFYEQYF.

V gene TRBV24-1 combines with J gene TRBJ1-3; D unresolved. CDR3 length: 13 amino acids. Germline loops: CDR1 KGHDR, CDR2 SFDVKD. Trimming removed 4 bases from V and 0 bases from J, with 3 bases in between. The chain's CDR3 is CATSESSGNTIYF. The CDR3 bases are TGTGCCACCAGTGAAAGCTCTGGAAACACCATATATTTT.

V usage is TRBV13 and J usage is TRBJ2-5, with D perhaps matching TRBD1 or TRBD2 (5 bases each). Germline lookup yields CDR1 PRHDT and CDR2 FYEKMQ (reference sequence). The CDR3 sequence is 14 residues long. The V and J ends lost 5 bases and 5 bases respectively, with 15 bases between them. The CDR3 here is CASSLRDGLETQYF. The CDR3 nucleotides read TGTGCCAGCAGCCTCAGGGACGGGTTGGAGACCCAGTACTTC.

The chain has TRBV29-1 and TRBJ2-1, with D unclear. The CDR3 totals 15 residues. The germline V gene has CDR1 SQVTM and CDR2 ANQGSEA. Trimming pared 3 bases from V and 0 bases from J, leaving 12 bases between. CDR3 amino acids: CSVEGAASSYNEQFF. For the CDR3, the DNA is TGCAGCGTTGAGGGTGCGGCTAGCTCCTACAATGAGCAGTTCTTC.

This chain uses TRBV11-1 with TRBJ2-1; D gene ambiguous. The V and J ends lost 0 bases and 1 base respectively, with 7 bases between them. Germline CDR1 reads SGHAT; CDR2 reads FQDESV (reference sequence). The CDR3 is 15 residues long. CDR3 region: CASSLASISYNEQFF. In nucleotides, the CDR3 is TGTGCCAGCAGCTTAGCGAGCATTTCCTACAATGAGCAGTTCTTC.

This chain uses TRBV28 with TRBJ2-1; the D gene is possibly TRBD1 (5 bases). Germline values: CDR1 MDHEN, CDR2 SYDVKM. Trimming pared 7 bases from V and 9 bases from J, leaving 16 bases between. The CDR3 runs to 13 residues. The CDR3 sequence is CASMGPNRAEQFF. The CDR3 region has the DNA TGTGCCAGCATGGGGCCCAATAGAGCTGAGCAGTTCTTC.

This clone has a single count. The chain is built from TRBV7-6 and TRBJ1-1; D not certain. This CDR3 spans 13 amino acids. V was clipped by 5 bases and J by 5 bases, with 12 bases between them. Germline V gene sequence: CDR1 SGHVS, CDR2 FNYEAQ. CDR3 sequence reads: CASSPTTETEAFF. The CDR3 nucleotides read TGTGCCAGCAGCCCTACAACGGAGACTGAAGCTTTCTTT.

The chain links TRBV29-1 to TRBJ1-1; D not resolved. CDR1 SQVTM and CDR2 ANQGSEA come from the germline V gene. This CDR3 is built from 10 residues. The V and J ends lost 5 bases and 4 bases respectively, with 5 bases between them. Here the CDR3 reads CSVLSTEAFF. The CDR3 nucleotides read TGCAGCGTTCTTAGCACTGAAGCTTTCTTT.

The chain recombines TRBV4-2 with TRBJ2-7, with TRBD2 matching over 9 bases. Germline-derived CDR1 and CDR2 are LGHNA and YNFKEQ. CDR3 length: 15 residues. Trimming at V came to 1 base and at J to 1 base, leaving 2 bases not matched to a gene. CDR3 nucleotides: TGTGCCAGCAGCCAAGTGCGGGAGGGGTCCTACGAGCAGTACTTC. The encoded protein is CASSQVREGSYEQYF.

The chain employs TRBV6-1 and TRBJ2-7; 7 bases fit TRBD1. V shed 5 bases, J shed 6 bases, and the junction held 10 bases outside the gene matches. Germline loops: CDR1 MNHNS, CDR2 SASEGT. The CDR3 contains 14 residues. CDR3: CASSTTTGLGEQYF. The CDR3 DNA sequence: TGTGCCAGCAGTACAACGACAGGGCTGGGCGAGCAGTACTTC.

Here the CDR3 reads CATSDSGRYSNQPQHF. CDR3 DNA sequence: TGTGCCACCAGTGACTCCGGACGGTATAGCAATCAGCCCCAGCATTTT. The J gene is TRBJ1-5, the V gene TRBV24-1; no firm D call. Germline V lookup: CDR1 KGHDR, CDR2 SFDVKD. V was trimmed by 4 bases and J by 0 bases, leaving 12 bases between them. The CDR3 extends over 16 amino acids.

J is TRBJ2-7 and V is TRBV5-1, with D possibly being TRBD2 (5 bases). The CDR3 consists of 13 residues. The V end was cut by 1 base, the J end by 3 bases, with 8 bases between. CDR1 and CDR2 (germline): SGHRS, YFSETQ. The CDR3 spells CASSLFAGYEQYF. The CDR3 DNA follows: TGCGCCAGCAGCTTGTTTGCGGGCTACGAGCAGTACTTC.

In DNA form, the CDR3 reads TGCGCCAGCAGCTTGGCGGGGGGGGGCAGAAACTATGGCTACACCTTC. The encoded protein is CASSLAGGGRNYGYTF. The V gene is TRBV5-1, the J gene TRBJ1-2; D might be TRBD1 (6 bases). The V and J ends lost 0 bases and 2 bases respectively, with 14 bases between them. From germline, CDR1 is SGHRS and CDR2 YFSETQ. This CDR3 contains 16 residues. The whole variable domain, remainder taken from reference TRBV5-1 and TRBJ1-2, is KAGVTQTPRYLIKTRGQQVTLSCSPISGHRSVSWYQQTPGQGLQFLFEYFSETQRNKGNFPGRFSGRQFSNSRSEMNVSTLELGDSALYLCASSLAGGGRNYGYTFGSGTRLTVV.

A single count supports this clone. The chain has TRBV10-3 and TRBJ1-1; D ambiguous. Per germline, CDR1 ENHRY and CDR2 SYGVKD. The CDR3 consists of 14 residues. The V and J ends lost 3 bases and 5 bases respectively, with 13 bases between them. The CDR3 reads CAISDIPQKTEAFF. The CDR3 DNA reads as TGTGCCATCAGTGATATCCCCCAAAAGACTGAAGCTTTCTTT.

This chain's CDR3 is CASSQGTTGELFF. The CDR3 nucleotides are TGTGCCAGCAGCCAAGGGACTACCGGGGAGCTGTTTTTT. The chain couples TRBV3-1 (or the pseudogene TRBV3-2) to TRBJ2-2; D possibly corresponds to TRBD2 (5 bases). This CDR3 is built from 13 residues. Germline V gene sequence: CDR1 LGHDT, CDR2 YNNKEL (reference sequence). V shed 1 base and J shed 5 bases, with 5 bases lying between them.